This T cell receptor beta chain was captured in a study of cytotoxic CD8 clonotypes in ibrutinib-treated CLL. The wider study: Investigators collected response samples after a median roughly 13 months of treatment, range 6 to 36. Study-level results: Stable or contracted on treatment, public clonotypes were also uncommon. Baseline values of clonality outstripped age-matched healthy donors and followed circulating CD8+ T-cell counts.

Losses at the gene ends were 5 bases for V and 3 bases for J; bases not matched to a gene: 7. Per the germline V gene, CDR1 is SGHAT and CDR2 is FQDESV (reference sequence). This CDR3 region has 15 residues. TCRdb's copy holds only in-frame clones and misses some; the assay was immunoSEQ multiplex PCR. The sample consists of some 290,000 clones, roughly 85% of them appearing once. Points on this clone: What it recognizes is unknown.

This receptor was taken from a human donor with chronic lymphocytic leukemia. This sequence joins TRBV11-1 and TRBJ2-1; TRBD1 agrees at 7 bases. The sequencing here drew on PBMCs, taken before ibrutinib treatment. The CDR3 DNA sequence: TGTGCCAGCAGCCCACGGGACAGCTTCTACAATGAGCAGTTCTTC. Translating gives CASSPRDSFYNEQFF.